The clone carrying this T cell receptor beta chain was counted a single time. Authors' methods: Estimation of nucleated cell counts relied on the amplification of reference gene primers. The repertoire was sequenced with immunoSEQ multiplex PCR; TCRdb's copy has only in-frame clones and lacks some. V and J calls plus clone size are reproduced from that table; the DNA served to infer D and trimming. The data show about 380,000 clones, roughly 91% seen once. The sample belongs to a study of blood T cell repertoires in COVID-19. Whole-study context: PBMCs, B-cell-depleted T cells, or T cells were the source of the cDNA or gDNA that made up the material.

CDR1 and CDR2 from the germline V gene are MGHRA and YSYEKL. The CDR3 sequence is 20 residues long. Trimming at V came to 0 bases and at J to 0 bases, leaving 11 bases not matched to a gene. Those who participated ranged in age from about 18 to 95 years and resided in about two dozen US areas. Donors in Cohort 3 who had recovered were those with two negative PCRs, healthcare professional clearance, or resolution of their symptoms. Specimen: PBMCs or T cells enriched from blood (not recorded which). V is TRBV4-1 and J is TRBJ1-5; 10 nucleotides line up with TRBD1. The receptor's source is a woman aged 18-29 years who had recovered from COVID-19. The CDR3 nucleotides are TGCGCCAGCAGCCAAGATGGTGGCGGACAGGGGGACTATAGCAATCAGCCCCAGCATTTT. Translated: CASSQDGGGQGDYSNQPQHF.